The clone carrying this TCR beta chain was counted many times. Its antigen is undetermined. Regions amplified from RNA transcripts were the TCR beta CDR3 regions. Carried out on the TCR CDR3, a first-round RT-PCR used the HTBI primer set. TCRdb itself ran the multiplex PCR reads through MiXCR, one entry per CDR3 protein. The repertoire holds approximately 330,000 distinct CDR3 sequences, with roughly a fifth as singletons. The data originate from a study of T cells in Graves' hyperthyroidism and ophthalmopathy. Across the study: Peripheral blood draws took place at initial diagnosis, ahead of any treatment.

Broader study findings: Ophthalmopathy, as predicted by the model, came a median 6.5 months after the prediction.

In germline, CDR1 is ENHRY, CDR2 SYGVKD. V trimming: 4 bases; J trimming: 1 base; junction bases outside the gene matches: 6. CDR3 size: 16 residues. The study enrolled patients aged 18 to 65 with newly diagnosed hyperthyroidism of under 2 months' duration. The study left out patients who had uncontrolled infection, other autoimmune disease, pregnancy or lactation. The receptor's source is a woman aged 45-59 years with Graves' hyperthyroidism. Specimen: blood. V is TRBV10-3 and J is TRBJ2-1; 8 nucleotides match TRBD2. Written as DNA, the CDR3 is TGTGCCATCAGTGGACGGACTAGCCTTTCCTACAATGAGCAGTTCTTC. Protein product: CAISGRTSLSYNEQFF.